A selection of T cell receptor beta chains follows, all from one sample in a study of memory CD4+ T cells and cytomegalovirus serostatus. The method was immunoSEQ multiplex PCR; TCRdb's version includes in-frame clones alone and lacks a portion of them. This sample carries around 40,000 clones, around 79% of them seen once, and the ten largest clones take approximately 0.78%. The specimen sequenced was memory CD4+ T cells from blood. Receptors were obtained from an adult in good health and CMV-seronegative. Both conserved end residues are part of each CDR3. Each record gives: J gene, D gene, V gene, clone size, CDR3 DNA, CDR3 protein. A D gene is named only where the DNA matches it firmly. Clone sizes are given selectively: once, few, many, or a class where the clone is expanded.

J: TRBJ1-5
D: NA
V: TRBV28
size: NA
DNA: TGTGCCAGCAGCCCCGGGGGGGAGGATCAGCCCCAGCATTTT
CDR3: CASSPGGEDQPQHF

J: TRBJ1-1
D: NA
V: TRBV27
size: NA
DNA: TGTGCCAGCCGAAGGGGAGATATAGGGAACACTGAAGCTTTCTTT
CDR3: CASRRGDIGNTEAFF

J: TRBJ2-2
D: NA
V: TRBV6-1
size: NA
DNA: TGTGCCAGCAGTGAAGGGCAGGGTGTGGGGGAGCTGTTTTTT
CDR3: CASSEGQGVGELFF

J: TRBJ1-6
D: TRBD1
V: TRBV5-1
size: NA
DNA: TGCGCCAGCAGACCCGGGACAGGGTACACCTATAATTCACCCCTCCACTTT
CDR3: CASRPGTGYTYNSPLHF

J: TRBJ1-1
D: NA
V: TRBV19
size: NA
DNA: TGTGCCAGTAGTATGTCCCGGAGCACTGAAGCTTTCTTT
CDR3: CASSMSRSTEAFF

J: TRBJ2-3
D: NA
V: TRBV4-1
size: NA
DNA: TGCGCCAGCAGCCAAGATGGCCAGGACACAGATACGCAGTATTTT
CDR3: CASSQDGQDTDTQYF

J: TRBJ2-5
D: TRBD1
V: TRBV18
size: NA
DNA: TGTGCCAGCTCACCTGGGACAGGGGGCCAGTACCCCGAGACCCAGTACTTC
CDR3: CASSPGTGGQYPETQYF

J: TRBJ1-2
D: NA
V: TRBV5-6
size: NA
DNA: TGTGCCAGCAGCTTGAAAGTTGGCTACACCTTC
CDR3: CASSLKVGYTF

J: TRBJ2-5
D: NA
V: TRBV6-1
size: few
DNA: TGTGCCAGCAGTGAGCGACAGAAATTCCAAGAGACCCAGTACTTC
CDR3: CASSERQKFQETQYF

J: TRBJ1-4
D: TRBD1
V: TRBV7-8
size: NA
DNA: TGTGCCAGCAGCTCTAGGGACAGGGAAAAACTGTTTTTT
CDR3: CASSSRDREKLFF

J: TRBJ1-2
D: NA
V: TRBV7-2
size: NA
DNA: TGTGCCAGCAGCTTAGCAGGTCGAGGGGGAGGTGGCTACACCTTC
CDR3: CASSLAGRGGGGYTF

J: TRBJ1-4
D: TRBD1
V: TRBV6-1
size: NA
DNA: TGTGCCAGCAGTGGAAGGACAGGGGATGAAAAACTGTTTTTT
CDR3: CASSGRTGDEKLFF

J: TRBJ1-1
D: NA
V: TRBV25-1
size: NA
DNA: TGTGCCAGCGGGCACCCGAGGACTGAAGCTTTCTTT
CDR3: CASGHPRTEAFF

J: TRBJ1-6
D: NA
V: TRBV30
size: NA
DNA: TGTGCCTGGAGTGTCGGTGGGGTTAGCAATTCACCCCTCCACTTT
CDR3: CAWSVGGVSNSPLHF

J: TRBJ1-5
D: NA
V: TRBV7-2
size: NA
DNA: TGTGCCAGCAGCTTAGAGGCCGGAAATCAGCCCCAGCATTTT
CDR3: CASSLEAGNQPQHF

J: TRBJ1-6
D: NA
V: TRBV30
size: once
DNA: TGTGCCTGGAGTGCAGGGAGCTCCTATAATTCACCCCTCCACTTT
CDR3: CAWSAGSSYNSPLHF

J: TRBJ1-2
D: NA
V: TRBV5-6
size: NA
DNA: TGTGCCAGCAGCCCGGGGCTCTCCCCTAACTATGGCTACACCTTC
CDR3: CASSPGLSPNYGYTF

J: TRBJ2-3
D: NA
V: TRBV5-1
size: NA
DNA: TGCGCCAGCAGCTTGAGGAATGGGGGCCCGACAGATACGCAGTATTTT
CDR3: CASSLRNGGPTDTQYF

J: TRBJ1-1
D: NA
V: TRBV7-2
size: NA
DNA: TGTGCCAGCAGCTTAGCCGGGCCAGGGGAAGCTTTCTTT
CDR3: CASSLAGPGEAFF

J: TRBJ2-3
D: NA
V: TRBV5-6
size: NA
DNA: TGTGCCAGCAGCTCGGGACACCTCACAGATACGCAGTATTTT
CDR3: CASSSGHLTDTQYF

J: TRBJ2-7
D: TRBD2
V: TRBV4-2
size: once
DNA: TGTGCCAGCAGCCTGCCGGCTAGCGGGGGGACCGAGCAGTACTTC
CDR3: CASSLPASGGTEQYF

J: TRBJ1-6
D: NA
V: TRBV18
size: NA
DNA: TGTGCCAGCTCACCGATGAGCTCCTATAATTCACCCCTCCACTTT
CDR3: CASSPMSSYNSPLHF

J: TRBJ1-1
D: NA
V: TRBV7-3
size: NA
DNA: TGTGCCAGCAGCTTATCAGAGAACACTGAAGCTTTCTTT
CDR3: CASSLSENTEAFF

J: TRBJ1-5
D: TRBD1
V: TRBV30
size: NA
DNA: TGTGCCTGGAGTAATCACAGGGGCCAGCCCCAGCATTTT
CDR3: CAWSNHRGQPQHF

J: TRBJ2-4
D: TRBD2
V: TRBV28
size: NA
DNA: TGTGCCAGCGCACGCTCGGGGGGGTTGGGAACCAAAAACATTCAGTACTTC
CDR3: CASARSGGLGTKNIQYF

J: TRBJ1-5
D: NA
V: TRBV7-2
size: NA
DNA: TGTGCCAGCAGCTCCTTCGGGGGGGCAGGGCAGCCCCAGCATTTT
CDR3: CASSSFGGAGQPQHF

J: TRBJ1-1
D: NA
V: TRBV30
size: NA
DNA: TGTGCCTGGAGTGTAAAGTATTTGGGGGGCAACATGAACACTGAAGCTTTCTTT
CDR3: CAWSVKYLGGNMNTEAFF

J: TRBJ1-3
D: NA
V: TRBV10-3
size: NA
DNA: TGTGCCATCAGTGACCCAGGGAACACCATATATTTT
CDR3: CAISDPGNTIYF

J: TRBJ2-5
D: NA
V: TRBV9
size: few
DNA: TGTGCCAGCAGCGTACGTCGGGGGCAGAGCGAGACCCAGTACTTC
CDR3: CASSVRRGQSETQYF

J: TRBJ2-7
D: TRBD2
V: TRBV4-2
size: few
DNA: TGTGCCAGCACCCAGGACGCGGGGGTAGGCTACGAGCAGTACTTC
CDR3: CASTQDAGVGYEQYF

J: TRBJ1-1
D: NA
V: TRBV2
size: NA
DNA: TGTGCCAGCAGTAGGACAGAGCGGAACACTGAAGCTTTCTTT
CDR3: CASSRTERNTEAFF

J: TRBJ1-2
D: NA
V: TRBV2
size: NA
DNA: TGTGCCAGTAGCGCCGGGGGCAGCTATGGCTACACCTTC
CDR3: CASSAGGSYGYTF

J: TRBJ1-2
D: TRBD1
V: TRBV2
size: NA
DNA: TGTGCCAGCAGTGAAGCGGGACAGGGAAACTATGGCTACACCTTC
CDR3: CASSEAGQGNYGYTF

J: TRBJ2-7
D: NA
V: TRBV7-2
size: NA
DNA: TGTGCCAGCAGCTTAAACCGGGGGCCGTCCTACGAGCAGTACTTC
CDR3: CASSLNRGPSYEQYF

J: TRBJ2-3
D: TRBD2
V: TRBV14
size: NA
DNA: TGTGCCAGCAGCCTCGGCGGACTAGCGGGGATCAACACAGATACGCAGTATTTT
CDR3: CASSLGGLAGINTDTQYF

J: TRBJ1-6
D: NA
V: TRBV9
size: NA
DNA: TGTGCCAGCAGCGTAGATGAGGGAATTGATTCACCCCTCCACTTT
CDR3: CASSVDEGIDSPLHF

J: TRBJ1-3
D: TRBD1
V: TRBV2
size: NA
DNA: TGTGCCAGCAGTGAGGACAGGCGGGTCTCTGGAAACACCATATATTTT
CDR3: CASSEDRRVSGNTIYF

J: TRBJ1-2
D: TRBD1
V: TRBV6-5
size: NA
DNA: TGTGCCAGCAGTTACTCGATGGGACAGGGAGACTATGGCTACACCTTC
CDR3: CASSYSMGQGDYGYTF

J: TRBJ1-1
D: NA
V: TRBV11-2
size: NA
DNA: TGTGCCAGCCGAAAAGGGGATGGGGGAGGGTCGCACACTGAAGCTTTCTTT
CDR3: CASRKGDGGGSHTEAFF

J: TRBJ2-1
D: TRBD1
V: TRBV5-6
size: NA
DNA: TGTGCCAGCAGCTTACCGAGACAGGGGATCAATGAGCAGTTCTTC
CDR3: CASSLPRQGINEQFF

J: TRBJ2-3
D: TRBD2
V: TRBV11-2
size: NA
DNA: TGTGCCAGCAGCCACACGGGACTAGCGAGGAGGGACACAGATACGCAGTATTTT
CDR3: CASSHTGLARRDTDTQYF

J: TRBJ1-2
D: TRBD1
V: TRBV19
size: NA
DNA: TGTGCCAGTAGGAGGGGACAGGGCGATTACTATGGCTACACCTTC
CDR3: CASRRGQGDYYGYTF

J: TRBJ2-7
D: NA
V: TRBV6-5
size: NA
DNA: TGTGCCGTCCCCTCCTACGAGCAGTACTTC
CDR3: CAVPSYEQYF

J: TRBJ2-5
D: NA
V: TRBV7-3
size: few
DNA: TGTGCCAGCAGCTTAAACCCCAGGGAGACCCAGTACTTC
CDR3: CASSLNPRETQYF

J: TRBJ2-2
D: TRBD1
V: TRBV5-1
size: NA
DNA: TGCGCCAGCAGCGAAGGGACAGGGAACACCGGGGAGCTGTTTTTT
CDR3: CASSEGTGNTGELFF

J: TRBJ2-5
D: TRBD2
V: TRBV19
size: NA
DNA: TGTGCCAGTAGTATGCGACTATCGGGGGGTAAAGAGACCCAGTACTTC
CDR3: CASSMRLSGGKETQYF

J: TRBJ2-7
D: TRBD2
V: TRBV25-1
size: NA
DNA: TGTGCCAGCAGGGACCGAATAGCGGGGGGGAGCGAGCAGTACTTC
CDR3: CASRDRIAGGSEQYF

J: TRBJ1-6
D: NA
V: TRBV19
size: few
DNA: TGTGCCAGTAGTATCGATGGGGGCGACGTGAATTCACCCCTCCACTTT
CDR3: CASSIDGGDVNSPLHF

J: TRBJ1-1
D: NA
V: TRBV29-1
size: few
DNA: TGCAGCGTCGCATCTGTGAACACTGAAGCTTTCTTT
CDR3: CSVASVNTEAFF

J: TRBJ1-1
D: NA
V: TRBV9
size: few
DNA: TGTGCCAGCAGCACAAGTACAGGGACTGAAGCTTTCTTT
CDR3: CASSTSTGTEAFF

J: TRBJ2-3
D: TRBD2
V: TRBV5-1
size: few
DNA: TGCGCCAGCAGCTTGGCCCTAGCGGGGGGGCAGGGCACAGATACGCAGTATTTT
CDR3: CASSLALAGGQGTDTQYF

J: TRBJ2-2
D: NA
V: TRBV5-3
size: NA
DNA: TGTGCCAGAAGCGTAGGGAAGCGGAACACCGGGGAGCTGTTTTTT
CDR3: CARSVGKRNTGELFF

J: TRBJ2-7
D: TRBD1
V: TRBV23-1
size: NA
DNA: TGCGCCAGAGACAGGGGCCCCCACGAGCAGTACTTC
CDR3: CARDRGPHEQYF